This T cell receptor beta chain was sequenced for a study of graft-versus-host responses after intestinal transplantation (dated by TCRdb to the early 2020s). With regard to the full study: The transplants that recipients got were multivisceral, liver-intestinal, or isolated intestinal. Rather than going through the commercial service, samples from a few later patients were sequenced in-house on an Illumina MiSeq and processed with MiXCR. Of the 20 to 30 intestinal transplant recipients enrolled in the cohort, one of whom was a retransplant, 3 patients without pretransplant specimens were excluded. Every recipient was given anti-thymocyte globulin induction, followed by approximately 3 years of maintenance tacrolimus and steroids. After intestinal transplantation, graft-versus-host and host-versus-graft alloreactive T cell clones in the graft, circulation and bone marrow were tracked using bulk TCR-beta CDR3 sequencing. A peak of at least 4% donor T cells among recipient peripheral blood mononuclear cells was the definition used for donor T cell macrochimerism. Alloreactive clones were identified by sequencing pre-transplant mixed lymphocyte reaction products and comparing these products with unstimulated pre-transplant donor and recipient T cells.

The library was generated by the immunoSEQ multiplex PCR assay. For most patients, high-throughput TCR-beta CDR3 sequencing of genomic DNA was performed by Adaptive Biotechnologies. Processing in the source paper ran as follows. Adaptive's ImmunoSEQ software supplied the TCR sequencing data for 18 patients, while MiXCR and VDJtools were used to process a few other patients. Because the origin of CDR3 nucleotide sequences shared between donor and recipient could not be assigned, those sequences were removed. To count as alloreactive, a clone needed at least 2-fold expansion over unstimulated cells and a minimum CFSE-low frequency of 0.002% (template counts) or 0.001% (read counts). Mappable clones were those detected in sequenced pre-transplant spleen, lymph node, or MLR CFSE-low populations of the donor or recipient. Cumulative frequency of alloreactive clones was calculated as a percentage of all sequences weighted by copy number. Sourced from immuneACCESS, this table was stored by TCRdb with only in-frame sequences that have V and J called. A share of the clones is absent; for the studies checked, an unresolved V gene accounts for under half, and the remainder has no known explanation. From that table come the V and J calls and clone size; the DNA was used to work out D and trimming. In all, the sample holds 75,000 to 100,000 clones, and about nine tenths of those were seen once. More than 15% of the sample lies in the top ten.

In the first month after transplant, blood samples were collected up to 4 times, and after that at least monthly when available. After removal of 1 base from V and 2 bases from J, the junction retains 2 bases not matched to a gene. The germline V gene gives CDR1 as MGHRA and CDR2 as YSYEKL. Including cysteine and phenylalanine, the CDR3 has 15 amino acids. The entry retains the CDR3 DNA only, 45 bases that are in frame from base 1. Details on this clone: Its antigen remains undetermined. Base qualities are not recorded, but no much larger clone differs from it by a single base. This CDR3 is also generated by other DNA sequences in the sample.

Overall study outcomes, separate from this receptor: Conclusions were limited by the relatively low number and heterogeneity of intestinal transplant patients. GvH clones were found in recipient bone marrow, and some of the GvH clones appeared earlier in ileal mucosa or blood, which is consistent with an intestinal mucosal origin. Early after transplant, peak levels of circulating GvH clones were found to be associated with declines in HvG clones. In the allografts of patients with donor T cell macrochimerism, GvH to HvG T cell clonal ratios were high.

This clonotype originated in a human patient who received an intestinal transplant, so some T cells may come from the graft donor. Sequences were derived from PBMCs, sampled roughly 68 weeks after intestinal transplant. Here the chain combines TRBV4-1 and TRBJ2-1, and 7 bases in between align with TRBD2. The CDR3 protein sequence reads: CASSQAGGTYNEQFF. At the DNA level, the sequence is TGCGCCAGCAGCCAAGCGGGGGGAACCTACAATGAGCAGTTCTTC.